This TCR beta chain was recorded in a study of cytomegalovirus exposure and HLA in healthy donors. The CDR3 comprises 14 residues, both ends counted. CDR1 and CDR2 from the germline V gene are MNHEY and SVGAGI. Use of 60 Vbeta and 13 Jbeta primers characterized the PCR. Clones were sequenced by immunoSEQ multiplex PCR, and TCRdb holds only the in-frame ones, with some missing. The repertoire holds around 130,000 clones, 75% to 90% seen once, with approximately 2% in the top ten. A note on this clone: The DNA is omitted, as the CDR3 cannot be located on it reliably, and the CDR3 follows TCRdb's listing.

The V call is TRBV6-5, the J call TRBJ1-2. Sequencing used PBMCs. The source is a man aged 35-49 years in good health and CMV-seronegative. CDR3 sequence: CASSSSGGNYGYTF.